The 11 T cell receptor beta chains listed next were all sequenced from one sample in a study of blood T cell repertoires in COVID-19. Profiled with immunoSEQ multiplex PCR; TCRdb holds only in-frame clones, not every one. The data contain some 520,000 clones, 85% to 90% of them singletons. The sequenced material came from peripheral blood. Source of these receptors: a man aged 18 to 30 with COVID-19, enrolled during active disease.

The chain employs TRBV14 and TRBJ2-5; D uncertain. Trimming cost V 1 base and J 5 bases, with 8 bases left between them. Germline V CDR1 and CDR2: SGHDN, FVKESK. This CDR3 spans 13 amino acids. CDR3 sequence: CASSQVPVETQYF. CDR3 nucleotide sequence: TGTGCCAGCAGCCAAGTTCCTGTTGAGACCCAGTACTTC.

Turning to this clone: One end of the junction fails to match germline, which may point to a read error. This CDR3 reads CASSRAWESRVSF. In DNA form, the CDR3 reads TGTGCCAGCAGCCGGGCCTGGGAGAGTCGTGTGTCTTTT. V is TRBV5-8 and J is TRBJ1-4; D gene uncertain. The length of the CDR3 is 13 residues. CDR1 and CDR2 from the germline V gene are SGHTS and YDEGEE.

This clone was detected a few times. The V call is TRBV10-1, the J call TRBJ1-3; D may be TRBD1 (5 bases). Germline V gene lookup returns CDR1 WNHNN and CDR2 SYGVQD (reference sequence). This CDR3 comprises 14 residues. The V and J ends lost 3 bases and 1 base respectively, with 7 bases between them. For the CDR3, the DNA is TGCGCCAGCAGTGAAGCAGGGTCTGGAAACACCATATATTTT. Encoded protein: CASSEAGSGNTIYF.

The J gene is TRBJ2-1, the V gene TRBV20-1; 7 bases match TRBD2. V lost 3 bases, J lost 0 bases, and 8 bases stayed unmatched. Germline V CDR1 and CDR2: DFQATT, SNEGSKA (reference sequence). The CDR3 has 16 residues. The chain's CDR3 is CSASPALASSYNEQFF. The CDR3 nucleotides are TGCAGTGCTAGTCCCGCACTAGCGAGCTCCTACAATGAGCAGTTCTTC.

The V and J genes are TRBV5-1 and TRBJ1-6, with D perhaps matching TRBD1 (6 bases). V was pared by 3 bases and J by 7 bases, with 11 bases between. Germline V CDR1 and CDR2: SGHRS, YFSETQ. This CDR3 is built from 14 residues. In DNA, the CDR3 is TGCGCCAGCAGCTCTGGGCAGGGGAATTCACCCCTCCACTTT. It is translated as CASSSGQGNSPLHF.

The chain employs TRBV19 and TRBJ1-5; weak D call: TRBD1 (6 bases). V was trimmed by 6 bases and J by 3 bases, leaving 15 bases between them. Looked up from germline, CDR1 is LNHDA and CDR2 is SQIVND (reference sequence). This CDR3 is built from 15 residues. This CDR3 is CASSSGTPINQPQHF. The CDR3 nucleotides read TGTGCCAGTAGCAGCGGGACACCCATCAATCAGCCCCAGCATTTT. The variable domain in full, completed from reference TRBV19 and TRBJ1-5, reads DGGITQSPKYLFRKEGQNVTLSCEQNLNHDAMYWYRQDPGQGLRLIYYSQIVNDFQKGDIAEGYSVSREKKESFPLTVTSAQKNPTAFYLCASSSGTPINQPQHFGDGTRLSIL.

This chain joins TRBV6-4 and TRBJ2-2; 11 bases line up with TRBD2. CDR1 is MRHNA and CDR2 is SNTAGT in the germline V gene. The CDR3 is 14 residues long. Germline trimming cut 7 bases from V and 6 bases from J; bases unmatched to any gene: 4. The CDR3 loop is CASKASGGPGELFF. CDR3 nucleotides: TGTGCCAGCAAGGCTAGCGGGGGGCCCGGGGAGCTGTTTTTT.

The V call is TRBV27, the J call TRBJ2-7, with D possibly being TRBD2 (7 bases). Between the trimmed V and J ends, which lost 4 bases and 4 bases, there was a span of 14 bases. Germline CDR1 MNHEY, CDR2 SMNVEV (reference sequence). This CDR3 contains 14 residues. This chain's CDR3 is CASSSGGGRYEQYF. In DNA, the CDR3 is TGTGCCAGCAGTTCGGGGGGCGGGAGATACGAGCAGTACTTC.

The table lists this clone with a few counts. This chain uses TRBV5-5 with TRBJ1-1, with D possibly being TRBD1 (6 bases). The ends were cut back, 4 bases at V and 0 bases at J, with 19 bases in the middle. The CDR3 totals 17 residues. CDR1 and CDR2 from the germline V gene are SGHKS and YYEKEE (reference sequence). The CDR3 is CASSPGAPGNMNTEAFF. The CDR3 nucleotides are TGTGCCAGCAGCCCAGGGGCTCCAGGGAACATGAACACTGAAGCTTTCTTT.

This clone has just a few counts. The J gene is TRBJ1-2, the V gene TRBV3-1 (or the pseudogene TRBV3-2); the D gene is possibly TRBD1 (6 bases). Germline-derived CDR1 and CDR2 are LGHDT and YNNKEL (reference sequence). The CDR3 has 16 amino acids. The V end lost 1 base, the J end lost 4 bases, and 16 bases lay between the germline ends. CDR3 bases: TGTGCCAGCAGCCAAGCCTCTAGGACAGACTTCTATGGCTACACCTTC. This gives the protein CASSQASRTDFYGYTF.

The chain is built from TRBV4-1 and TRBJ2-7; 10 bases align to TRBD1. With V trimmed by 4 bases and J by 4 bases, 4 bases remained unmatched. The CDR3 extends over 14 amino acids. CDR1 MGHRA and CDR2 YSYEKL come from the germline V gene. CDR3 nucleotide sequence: TGCGCCAGCAGCCCGGGACAGGGGAGGTACGAGCAGTACTTC. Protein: CASSPGQGRYEQYF.